This T cell receptor beta chain is from a study of T cells expressing NK-cell markers. The germline V gene has CDR1 SGHDN and CDR2 FVKESK. The CDR3 has 13 residues. TCRdb re-called the 5' RACE reads and gives one entry per CDR3 protein, without DNA. Recorded for this sample: under 600,000 distinct CDR3 sequences. Sample: blood T cells: a sorted CD56 or NKG2C T cell subset, CD4+ or CD8+ T cells, or bulk PBMC T cells (not recorded which). This clonotype was obtained from a woman in her forties or fifties in good health. This chain links TRBV14 with TRBJ2-7. This chain's CDR3 is CASSQVVYYEQYF.